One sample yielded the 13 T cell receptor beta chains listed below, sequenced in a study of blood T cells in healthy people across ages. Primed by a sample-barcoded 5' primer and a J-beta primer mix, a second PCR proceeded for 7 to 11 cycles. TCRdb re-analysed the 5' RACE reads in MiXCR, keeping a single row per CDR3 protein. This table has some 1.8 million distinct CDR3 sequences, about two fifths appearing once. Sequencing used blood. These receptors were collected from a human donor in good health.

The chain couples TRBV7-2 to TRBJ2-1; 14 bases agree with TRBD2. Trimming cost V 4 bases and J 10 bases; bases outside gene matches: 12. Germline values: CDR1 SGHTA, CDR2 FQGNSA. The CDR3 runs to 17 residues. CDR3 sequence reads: CASSWTSGGPLVLEQFF. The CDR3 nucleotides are TGTGCCAGCAGCTGGACTAGCGGGGGGCCCCTTGTTCTCGAGCAGTTCTTC.

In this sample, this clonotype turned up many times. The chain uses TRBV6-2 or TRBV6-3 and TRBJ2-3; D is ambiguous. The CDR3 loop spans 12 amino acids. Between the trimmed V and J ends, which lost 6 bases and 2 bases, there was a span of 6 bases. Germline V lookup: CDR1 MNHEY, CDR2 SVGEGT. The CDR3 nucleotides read TGTGCCAGCAGCCCCGTCACAGATACGCAGTATTTT. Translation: CASSPVTDTQYF.

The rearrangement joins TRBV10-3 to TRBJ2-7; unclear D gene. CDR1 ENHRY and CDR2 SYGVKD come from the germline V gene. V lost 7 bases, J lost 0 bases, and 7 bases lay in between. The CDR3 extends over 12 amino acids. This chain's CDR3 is CAITSSSYEQYF. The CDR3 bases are TGTGCCATCACTAGTAGCTCCTACGAGCAGTACTTC.

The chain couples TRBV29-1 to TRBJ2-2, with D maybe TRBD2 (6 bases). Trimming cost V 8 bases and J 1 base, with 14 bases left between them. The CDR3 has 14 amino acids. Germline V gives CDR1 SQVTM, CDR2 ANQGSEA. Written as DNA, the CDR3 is TGCAGCTGGAAGGTGGGAGGGAACACCGGGGAGCTGTTTTTT. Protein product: CSWKVGGNTGELFF.

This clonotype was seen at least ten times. DNA for the CDR3: TGCGCCAGCAGCCCGGACAGGGTCTACGAGCAGTACTTC. Its translation is CASSPDRVYEQYF. The V and J genes are TRBV4-3 and TRBJ2-7, with TRBD1 matching 8 bases. The junction had 2 bases not matched to a gene; V was cut back by 4 bases and J by 3 bases. Germline V CDR1 and CDR2: LGHNA, YSLEER. The CDR3 has 13 amino acids.

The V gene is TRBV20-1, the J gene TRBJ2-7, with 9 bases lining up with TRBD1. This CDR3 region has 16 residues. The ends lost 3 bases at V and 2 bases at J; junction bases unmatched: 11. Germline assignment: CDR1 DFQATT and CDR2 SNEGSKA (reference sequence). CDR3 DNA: TGCAGTGCTAGGGAGAAGGGGACAGGGAGGACCTACGAGCAGTACTTC. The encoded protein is CSAREKGTGRTYEQYF.

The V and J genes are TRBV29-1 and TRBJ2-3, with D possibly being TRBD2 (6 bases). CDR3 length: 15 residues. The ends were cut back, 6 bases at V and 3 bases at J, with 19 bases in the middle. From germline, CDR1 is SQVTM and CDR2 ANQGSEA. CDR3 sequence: CSVSGRIGGTDTQYF. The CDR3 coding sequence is TGCAGCGTGTCGGGGAGGATCGGAGGGACAGATACGCAGTATTTT.

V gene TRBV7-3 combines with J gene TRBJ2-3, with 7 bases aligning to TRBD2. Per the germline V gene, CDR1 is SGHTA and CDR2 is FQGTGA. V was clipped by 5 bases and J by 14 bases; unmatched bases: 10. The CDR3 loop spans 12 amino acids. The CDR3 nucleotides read TGTGCCAGCAGCGCCAGTGGGAGCGGGGTGTATTTT. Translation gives CASSASGSGVYF. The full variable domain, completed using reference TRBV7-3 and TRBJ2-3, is GAGVSQTPSNKVTEKGKYVELRCDPISGHTALYWYRQSLGQGPEFLIYFQGTGAADDSGLPNDRFFAVRPEGSVSTLKIQRTERGDSAVYLCASSASGSGVYFGPGTRLTVL.

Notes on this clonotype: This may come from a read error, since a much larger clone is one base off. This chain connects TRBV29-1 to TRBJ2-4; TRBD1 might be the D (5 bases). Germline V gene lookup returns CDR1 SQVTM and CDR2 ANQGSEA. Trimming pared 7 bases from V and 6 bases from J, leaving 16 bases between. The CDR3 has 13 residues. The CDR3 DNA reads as TGCAGCGCCCAGGGATCGGTGAGAAACATTCAGTACTTC. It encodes CSAQGSVRNIQYF.

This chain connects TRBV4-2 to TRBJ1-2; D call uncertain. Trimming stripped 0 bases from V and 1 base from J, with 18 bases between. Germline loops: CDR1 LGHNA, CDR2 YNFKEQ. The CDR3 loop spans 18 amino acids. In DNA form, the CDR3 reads TGTGCCAGCAGCCAAGAGGTCCCCCGGAACACCCTTAACTATGGCTACACCTTC. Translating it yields CASSQEVPRNTLNYGYTF.

The DNA for the CDR3 is TGTGCCAGCAGCTCTTCTGACAGGGGGCAGTTCTTC. Its protein is CASSSSDRGQFF. The rearrangement uses TRBV5-6 and TRBJ2-1, with TRBD1 matching over 8 bases. This CDR3 is built from 12 residues. In germline, CDR1 is SGHDT, CDR2 YYEEEE. The junction had 5 bases not matched to a gene; V was cut back by 3 bases and J by 12 bases.

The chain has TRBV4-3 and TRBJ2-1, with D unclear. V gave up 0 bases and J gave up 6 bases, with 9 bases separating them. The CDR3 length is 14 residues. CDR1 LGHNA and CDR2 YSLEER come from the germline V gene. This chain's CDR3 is CASSQEGLSNEQFF. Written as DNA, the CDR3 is TGCGCCAGCAGCCAAGAGGGTTTAAGCAATGAGCAGTTCTTC.

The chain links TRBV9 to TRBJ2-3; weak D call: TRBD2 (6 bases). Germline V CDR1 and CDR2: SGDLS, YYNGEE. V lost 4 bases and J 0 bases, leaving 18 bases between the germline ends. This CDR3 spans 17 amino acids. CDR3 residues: CASSPSGGSSSTDTQYF. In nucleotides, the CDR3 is TGTGCCAGCAGCCCCTCCGGGGGTTCCTCTAGCACAGATACGCAGTATTTT.